These 18 T cell receptor beta chains originate from one sample sequenced in a study of T cell responses to AZD1222 COVID-19 vaccine (dated by TCRdb to the early 2020s). What the time point label conveys for this sample: about 28 days (+/-7) after the second vaccine dose. The treatment or condition label, read with the paper, signifies: meningococcal conjugate vaccine given as trial control. Library method: the immunoSEQ multiplex PCR assay. TCRdb took over this immuneACCESS table, retaining in-frame rearrangements with V and J assigned. Such tables are incomplete; in checked studies, under half of the missing clones stem from an unresolved V gene, and the remainder is unexplained. In this sample the table shows 95,000 to 110,000 clones, approximately 86% of which occur a single time. The top ten hold 2.5% to 4% of the sample. The sample in question was peripheral blood, obtained 28 days after the second dose of the MenACWY control vaccine. These receptors all come from an adult who received the MenACWY meningococcal vaccine as a control.

V usage is TRBV29-1 and J usage is TRBJ1-1; TRBD1 matches 8 bases. Trimming at V came to 4 bases and at J to 4 bases, leaving 2 bases not matched to a gene. The CDR3 loop spans 12 amino acids. The germline V gene encodes CDR1 SQVTM and CDR2 ANQGSEA. CDR3 bases: TGCAGCGTTGCAGGGGGCGGCACTGAAGCTTTCTTT. Its protein product is CSVAGGGTEAFF.

The genes are TRBV18 and TRBJ1-1; weak D call: TRBD1 (5 bases). The germline V gene has CDR1 KGHSH and CDR2 LQKENI. The CDR3 is made up of 14 amino acids. Trimming took 3 bases from V and 1 from J, leaving 9 bases between them. CDR3 loop: CASSPTARNTEAFF. In DNA, the CDR3 is TGTGCCAGCTCACCGACAGCTAGGAACACTGAAGCTTTCTTT.

Here the CDR3 reads CASSQARGTTNEKLFF. In nucleotides, the CDR3 is TGTGCCAGCAGCCAAGCTCGCGGGACGACTAATGAAAAACTGTTTTTT. V gene TRBV4-2 combines with J gene TRBJ1-4, with D perhaps matching TRBD1 (5 bases). Germline-derived CDR1 and CDR2 are LGHNA and YNFKEQ. V lost 1 base and J 2 bases, leaving 11 bases between the germline ends. The CDR3 length is 16 residues.

Here the CDR3 reads CASSPQAGGYNSPLHF. The CDR3 nucleotides are TGTGCCAGCAGCCCCCAGGCAGGGGGATATAATTCACCCCTCCACTTT. The gene calls are TRBV2 and TRBJ1-6, with 7 bases identical to TRBD1. The CDR3 has 16 residues. Germline trimming cut 6 bases from V and 4 bases from J; bases unmatched to any gene: 9. CDR1 SNHLY and CDR2 FYNNEI come from the germline V gene.

The V gene is TRBV28, the J gene TRBJ2-5, with 8 bases fitting TRBD1. This CDR3 comprises 14 residues. The trim removed 5 bases at V and 5 bases at J, leaving 7 bases unmatched. Germline V lookup: CDR1 MDHEN, CDR2 SYDVKM. DNA for the CDR3: TGTGCCAGCAGTGCCCCGGACAGGGTGGAGACCCAGTACTTC. It is translated as CASSAPDRVETQYF. Filled out from reference TRBV28 and TRBJ2-5, the complete variable domain reads DVKVTQSSRYLVKRTGEKVFLECVQDMDHENMFWYRQDPGLGLRLIYFSYDVKMKEKGDIPEGYSVSREKKERFSLILESASTNQTSMYLCASSAPDRVETQYFGPGTRLLVL.

CDR3 in amino acids: CASSPQRGINYGYTF. CDR3 bases: TGTGCCAGCAGCCCCCAGAGAGGGATTAACTATGGCTACACCTTC. The chain combines TRBV7-2 with TRBJ1-2, with unresolved D. Germline V gene data show CDR1 as SGHTA and CDR2 as FQGNSA. The CDR3 covers 15 residues. Trimming left V 5 bases short and J 1 base short, with 14 bases between.

The chain joins TRBV2 to TRBJ2-5; 8 bases are a match to TRBD2. V was pared by 7 bases and J by 1 base, with 5 bases of the junction left unmatched. The CDR3 contains 14 residues. Germline V gene data show CDR1 as SNHLY and CDR2 as FYNNEI. CDR3 residues: CASTLLAAQETQYF. CDR3 nucleotides: TGTGCCAGCACTTTACTAGCGGCCCAAGAGACCCAGTACTTC.

This rearrangement joins TRBV3-1 (or the pseudogene TRBV3-2) to TRBJ1-1; TRBD1 might be the D (6 bases). Germline assignment: CDR1 LGHDT and CDR2 YNNKEL (reference sequence). This CDR3 region has 16 residues. V was shortened by 0 bases and J by 3 bases, with 14 bases between the two germline ends. The CDR3 protein is CASSQDPGAPHTEAFF. The DNA for the CDR3 is TGTGCCAGCAGCCAAGATCCGGGGGCCCCGCACACTGAAGCTTTCTTT.

The rearrangement uses TRBV4-1 and TRBJ2-5; weak D call: TRBD1 (5 bases). CDR3 length: 14 amino acids. V was trimmed by 0 bases and J by 3 bases, leaving 8 bases between them. Germline-derived CDR1 and CDR2 are MGHRA and YSYEKL. The CDR3 nucleotides are TGCGCCAGCAGCCAAGATCCCAGGGAAGAGACCCAGTACTTC. Amino acids: CASSQDPREETQYF.

Only one count was recorded for this clone. The chain joins TRBV18 to TRBJ2-5; D possibly matches TRBD1 or TRBD2 (5 bases each). Germline V lookup: CDR1 KGHSH, CDR2 LQKENI. The V and J ends lost 3 bases and 3 bases respectively, with 11 bases between them. The CDR3 has 14 residues. CDR3 region: CASSPGTKKETQYF. The CDR3 DNA reads TGTGCCAGCTCACCCGGGACCAAAAAAGAGACCCAGTACTTC.

CDR3 loop: CASSFGGSSYEQYF. The CDR3 DNA reads as TGTGCCAGCAGCTTTGGGGGGAGCTCCTACGAGCAGTACTTC. This chain uses TRBV7-2 with TRBJ2-7, with D possibly matching TRBD2 (6 bases). The ends were cut back, 3 bases at V and 0 bases at J, with 9 bases in the middle. This CDR3 is built from 14 residues. Germline V CDR1 and CDR2: SGHTA, FQGNSA.

This clone is a singleton in its sample. The J gene is TRBJ1-3, the V gene TRBV25-1; no clear D. CDR3 length equals 16 residues. Germline V gene sequence: CDR1 MGHDK, CDR2 SYGVNS. V was clipped by 4 bases and J by 0 bases, with 13 bases between them. The CDR3: CASSGPGRRSGNTIYF. CDR3 in DNA: TGTGCCAGCAGTGGTCCCGGGCGCCGCTCTGGAAACACCATATATTTT.

The V call is TRBV2, the J call TRBJ2-3; D is perhaps TRBD2 (6 bases). CDR3 length: 15 amino acids. Trimming cost V 6 bases and J 6 bases, with 19 bases left between them. CDR1 and CDR2 (germline): SNHLY, FYNNEI. As DNA, the CDR3 is TGTGCCAGCAGCAACCCCATGGGCGGGGACGATACGCAGTATTTT. It is translated as CASSNPMGGDDTQYF.

The chain recombines TRBV7-2 with TRBJ1-2, with D maybe TRBD1 (5 bases). The germline V gene encodes CDR1 SGHTA and CDR2 FQGNSA. The V and J ends lost 6 bases and 2 bases respectively, with 10 bases between them. The CDR3 runs to 13 residues. The CDR3 protein is CASSLRGNYGYTF. The CDR3 DNA reads TGTGCCAGCAGTTTACGGGGGAACTATGGCTACACCTTC.

This clone turned up a few times. The chain carries TRBV20-1 and TRBJ1-3; D is possibly TRBD1 (5 bases). This CDR3 is 14 amino acids long. The germline gives CDR1 DFQATT, CDR2 SNEGSKA (reference sequence). Trimming took off 3 bases at V and 8 bases at J, with 17 bases between the two ends. The CDR3 sequence: CSASSGGREDTIYF. The CDR3 DNA reads as TGCAGTGCTAGTTCGGGGGGTAGAGAAGACACCATATATTTT.

V is TRBV13 and J is TRBJ2-5, with 8 bases matching TRBD2. The CDR3 consists of 19 residues. Trimming cost V 0 bases and J 5 bases; bases outside gene matches: 17. Germline CDR1 reads PRHDT; CDR2 reads FYEKMQ (reference sequence). CDR3 nucleotides: TGTGCCAGCAGCTTAGGCTATGGGCTAGCGGGTGTGAAGGACGAGACCCAGTACTTC. Its translation is CASSLGYGLAGVKDETQYF.

On this clone: This sample also contains other DNA sequences that code for the same CDR3. The chain recombines TRBV3-1 (or the pseudogene TRBV3-2) with TRBJ2-7, with D hard to call. Trimming left V 3 bases short and J 5 bases short, with 5 bases between. Germline CDR1 reads LGHDT; CDR2 reads YNNKEL (reference sequence). The CDR3 consists of 11 residues. The CDR3 here is CASSQVNEQYF. The CDR3 region has the DNA TGTGCCAGCAGCCAGGTCAACGAGCAGTACTTC.

The chain is built from TRBV7-2 and TRBJ1-2; tentatively, D is TRBD1 (5 bases). The germline V gene has CDR1 SGHTA and CDR2 FQGNSA. Trimming pared 1 base from V and 5 bases from J, leaving 14 bases between. This CDR3 has 15 residues. The CDR3 DNA is TGTGCCAGCAGCTTAGACACCGGGGGTTTTTATGGCTACACCTTC. It is translated as CASSLDTGGFYGYTF.